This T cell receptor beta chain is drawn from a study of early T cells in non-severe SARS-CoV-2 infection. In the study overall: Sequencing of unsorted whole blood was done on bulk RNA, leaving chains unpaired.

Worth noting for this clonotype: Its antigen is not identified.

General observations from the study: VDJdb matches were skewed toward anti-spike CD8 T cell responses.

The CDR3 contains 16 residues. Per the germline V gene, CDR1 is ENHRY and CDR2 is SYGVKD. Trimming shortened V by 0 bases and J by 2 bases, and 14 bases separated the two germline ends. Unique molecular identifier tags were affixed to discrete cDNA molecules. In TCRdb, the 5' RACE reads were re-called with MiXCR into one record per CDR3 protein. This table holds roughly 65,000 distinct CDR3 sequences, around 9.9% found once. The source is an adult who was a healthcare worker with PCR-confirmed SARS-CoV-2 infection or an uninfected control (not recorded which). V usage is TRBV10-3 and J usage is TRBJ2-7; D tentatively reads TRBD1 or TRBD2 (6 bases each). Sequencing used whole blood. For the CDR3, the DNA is TGTGCCATCAGTGAGTCGCCTGGCCGGGGGCCCTACGAGCAGTACTTC. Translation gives CAISESPGRGPYEQYF.